This paragraph covers one TCR beta chain sequence. This specimen comes from a study of molecular identifiers for immune sequencing clone quantification. The germline V gene encodes CDR1 MDHEN and CDR2 SYDVKM. The CDR3 sequence is 14 residues long. Trimming left V 8 bases short and J 5 bases short, with 18 bases between. TCR libraries were built in bulk with a published protocol and specific TCR primers. TCRdb re-derived calls from the PCR reads in MiXCR, one entry per CDR3 protein. Of nearly 55,000 distinct CDR3 sequences in the sample, roughly a third were seen once. Sequenced sample: naive CD8+ T cells from blood, with Jurkat cell RNA spiked in. Regarding subset: FACS-sorted CD8+CD4-CCR7+CD45RA+ naive T cells. The receptor was isolated from a human donor in good health. Some libraries in this study had Jurkat cell RNA spiked in. The chain combines TRBV28 with TRBJ2-5; D is perhaps TRBD2 (7 bases). The CDR3 region has the DNA TGTGCCAGCGGGGTTGCGGGGGCATCGGAGACCCAGTACTTC. It encodes CASGVAGASETQYF.